These 13 T cell receptor beta chains originate from one sample sequenced in a study of shared clonotypes between healthy human individuals. The protocol was immunoSEQ multiplex PCR, while the TCRdb copy is restricted to in-frame clones and leaves out a portion. The sample comprises approximately 530,000 clones, less than 96% of which are singletons, and under 0.06% rests with the top ten. The sample consisted of naive CD4+ T cells sorted from blood. Subset noted: CD45RA+ positively selected. The receptors derive from a woman younger than 45 in good health.

This clone has a handful of counts. The chain uses TRBV4-1 and TRBJ1-5; D gene unclear. Germline V lookup: CDR1 MGHRA, CDR2 YSYEKL. Trimming took off 3 bases at V and 4 bases at J, with 10 bases between the two ends. The CDR3 is 14 amino acids. The CDR3 loop is CASSQGTTNQPQHF. The CDR3 bases are TGCGCCAGCAGCCAGGGCACCACTAATCAGCCCCAGCATTTT.

Here the CDR3 DNA reads TGCGCCAGCAGTGATAGCAAGGGTACGAGCGAGCAGTACTTC. Translation: CASSDSKGTSEQYF. V and J are TRBV10-2 and TRBJ2-7; D is uncertain. This CDR3 has 14 amino acids. Trimming took off 3 bases at V and 6 bases at J, with 15 bases between the two ends. Germline V gene data show CDR1 as WSHSY and CDR2 as SAAADI.

The genes are TRBV2 and TRBJ1-4; D is unresolved. The germline V and J ends were trimmed by 4 bases and 6 bases, with 12 bases remaining between them. The CDR3 extends over 14 amino acids. The germline V gene encodes CDR1 SNHLY and CDR2 FYNNEI. Here the CDR3 DNA reads TGTGCCAGCAGTGGTTACGGAGGATATGAAAAACTGTTTTTT. Its translation is CASSGYGGYEKLFF.

The rearrangement joins TRBV4-1 to TRBJ2-1, with TRBD2 identical over 9 bases. Trimming took 1 base from V and 4 from J; bases not matched to a gene: 5. The CDR3 has 16 amino acids. CDR1 is MGHRA, CDR2 YSYEKL, per germline. CDR3 coding DNA: TGCGCCAGCAGCCAAGGCAGACTAGCGGATTACAATGAGCAGTTCTTC. This translates into CASSQGRLADYNEQFF.

The rearrangement joins TRBV6-5 to TRBJ2-7, with D tentatively TRBD2 (6 bases). The CDR3 has 13 amino acids. Deletions cut 0 bases from V and 6 bases from J, with 9 bases between. Germline V lookup: CDR1 MNHEY, CDR2 SVGAGI. CDR3 in amino acids: CASSYSAGTEQYF. In DNA, the CDR3 is TGTGCCAGCAGTTACTCCGCGGGAACCGAGCAGTACTTC.

The V gene is TRBV19, the J gene TRBJ2-2, with D possibly TRBD1 on 6 matching bases. The CDR3 loop spans 14 amino acids. The germline V and J ends were trimmed by 5 bases and 7 bases, with 14 bases remaining between them. CDR1 is LNHDA and CDR2 is SQIVND in the germline V gene (reference sequence). CDR3 sequence reads: CASSSHTGIGELFF. CDR3 bases: TGTGCCAGTAGTTCCCATACAGGGATCGGGGAGCTGTTTTTT.

This clone turned up a few times. The chain has TRBV2 and TRBJ1-2; no definite D call. The V end lost 7 bases, the J end lost 4 bases, and 16 bases lay between the germline ends. Per germline, CDR1 SNHLY and CDR2 FYNNEI. The CDR3 is 14 amino acids. The CDR3 DNA reads TGTGCCAGCACCGTTATGGAACTCGGCTATGGCTACACCTTC. Its protein product is CASTVMELGYGYTF. Full variable domain (missing parts from reference TRBV2 and TRBJ1-2): EPEVTQTPSHQVTQMGQEVILRCVPISNHLYFYWYRQILGQKVEFLVSFYNNEISEKSEIFDDQFSVERPDGSNFTLKIRSTKLEDSAMYFCASTVMELGYGYTFGSGTRLTVV.

This rearrangement joins TRBV7-9 to TRBJ2-2, with a weak D call TRBD2 (5 bases). The V and J ends lost 5 bases and 6 bases respectively, with 16 bases between them. The CDR3 is made up of 15 amino acids. Germline CDR1 SEHNR, CDR2 FQNEAQ (reference sequence). The CDR3 DNA reads as TGTGCCAGCAGCCCGCGAAATCAAGCGGCCGGGGAGCTGTTTTTT. Protein product: CASSPRNQAAGELFF.

This rearrangement joins TRBV5-8 to TRBJ2-5; no reliable D call. Germline assignment: CDR1 SGHTS and CDR2 YDEGEE. V lost 5 bases and J 2 bases, leaving 1 base between the germline ends. The CDR3 loop spans 10 amino acids. The DNA for the CDR3 is TGTGCCAGCAGTCAAGAGACCCAGTACTTC. Translation gives CASSQETQYF.

This sequence joins TRBV28 and TRBJ2-7, with 8 nucleotides matching TRBD2. Germline V CDR1 and CDR2: MDHEN, SYDVKM. The CDR3 length is 15 residues. After removal of 3 bases from V and 4 bases from J, the junction contained 8 bases not matched to a gene. CDR3 sequence reads: CASSLGIAGLYEQYF. CDR3 coding DNA: TGTGCCAGCAGTTTGGGAATAGCGGGATTATACGAGCAGTACTTC.

The V call is TRBV18, the J call TRBJ2-5; D is uncertain. Trimming shortened V by 4 bases and J by 5 bases, and 11 bases separated the two germline ends. Germline-derived CDR1 and CDR2 are KGHSH and LQKENI. The CDR3 is 13 amino acids. CDR3 nucleotide sequence: TGTGCCAGCTCACTTAAAACAGATGAGACCCAGTACTTC. Translation gives CASSLKTDETQYF.

The V call is TRBV18, the J call TRBJ2-1; 10 bases match TRBD2. This CDR3 region has 15 residues. Germline V gene sequence: CDR1 KGHSH, CDR2 LQKENI. The V gene end was trimmed by 2 bases and the J gene end by 5 bases; junction bases not matched to a gene: 3. In DNA form, the CDR3 reads TGTGCCAGCTCACCATCTAGCGGGAGCGACAATGAGCAGTTCTTC. It translates to CASSPSSGSDNEQFF.

This chain joins TRBV5-1 and TRBJ1-3, with D maybe TRBD1 (5 bases). CDR3 length: 16 residues. V was clipped by 1 base and J by 0 bases, with 11 bases between them. Germline V gene data show CDR1 as SGHRS and CDR2 as YFSETQ. This CDR3 reads CASSLWDSFSGNTIYF. The CDR3 nucleotides are TGCGCCAGCAGCTTGTGGGACTCATTCTCTGGAAACACCATATATTTT.